A selection of T cell receptor beta chains follows, all from one sample in a study of PD-1 blockade in mismatch repair-deficient tumors. The antigens these receptors bind are not known. Clones were sequenced by immunoSEQ multiplex PCR, and TCRdb holds only the in-frame ones, with some missing. The table records roughly 15,000 clones, less than 85% of them present only once. Sample: cells cultured in vitro, taken from a patient treated with pembrolizumab. These receptors all come from an adult with mismatch repair-deficient cancer. Both conserved end residues are part of each CDR3. D genes are given only for firm matches.

V gene	J gene	D gene	CDR3 protein	CDR3 DNA
TRBV10-2	TRBJ1-1	-	CASSYDSNTEAFF	TGCGCCAGCAGTTACGATTCGAACACTGAAGCTTTCTTT
TRBV25-1	TRBJ1-1	-	CASSEYTVNTEAFF	TGTGCCAGCAGTGAATACACAGTAAACACTGAAGCTTTCTTT
TRBV27	TRBJ1-4	-	CASSLILGEKLFF	TGTGCCAGCAGTTTAATCCTAGGGGAAAAACTGTTTTTT
TRBV2	TRBJ1-2	-	CASQTGVAYGYTF	TGTGCCAGCCAAACCGGGGTGGCCTATGGCTACACCTTC
TRBV28	TRBJ1-6	-	CASTQTGRYSPLHF	TGTGCCAGCACCCAGACAGGACGATATTCACCCCTCCACTTT
TRBV11-1	TRBJ2-1	TRBD2	CASSPGTSGNYGNEQFF	TGTGCCAGCAGCCCTGGGACTAGCGGGAATTATGGCAATGAGCAGTTCTTC
TRBV7-6	TRBJ2-7	TRBD1	CASSQTGAHEQYF	TGTGCCAGCAGCCAGACAGGGGCGCACGAGCAGTACTTC
TRBV7-9	TRBJ1-1	-	CASSRTGNTEAFF	TGTGCCAGCAGCCGCACAGGGAACACTGAAGCTTTCTTT
TRBV11-1	TRBJ2-1	TRBD2	CASTYRAGDGYNEQFF	TGTGCCAGCACCTACCGGGCGGGAGACGGGTACAATGAGCAGTTCTTC
TRBV6-1	TRBJ1-1	-	CASSEKSRDTEAFF	TGTGCCAGCAGTGAAAAGTCCAGGGACACTGAAGCTTTCTTT
TRBV11-2	TRBJ2-1	TRBD1	CASSSYRGRNEQFF	TGTGCCAGCAGTTCATACAGGGGGCGGAATGAGCAGTTCTTC
TRBV28	TRBJ1-2	TRBD1	CASSSRQGNYGYTF	TGTGCCAGCAGTTCAAGACAGGGCAACTATGGCTACACCTTC
TRBV7-2	TRBJ1-3	-	CASSLAGNSGNTIYF	TGTGCCAGCAGCTTAGCGGGGAACAGTGGAAACACCATATATTTT
TRBV7-6	TRBJ2-2	-	CASSLVPGRITGELFF	TGTGCCAGCAGCTTAGTCCCGGGTCGGATCACCGGGGAGCTGTTTTTT
TRBV6-1	TRBJ1-5	-	CASSGVDSNQPQHF	TGTGCCAGCAGTGGAGTAGACAGCAATCAGCCCCAGCATTTT
TRBV27	TRBJ2-7	-	CASGGGAYEQYF	TGTGCCAGCGGAGGCGGAGCCTACGAGCAGTACTTC
TRBV9	TRBJ1-4	-	CASSFADEKLFF	TGTGCCAGCTCCTTTGCGGATGAAAAACTGTTTTTT